This record concerns one T cell receptor beta chain sequence. Antigen: not known. Investigators isolated RNA and reverse transcribed it into cDNA to act as the sequencing template. Sequencing used immunoSEQ multiplex PCR; TCRdb keeps in-frame clones, though not all of them. Of 65,000 to 95,000 clones listed, roughly 51% are singletons. The data derive from a study of CD8+ T cells in alopecia areata. From germline, CDR1 is MDHEN and CDR2 SYDVKM. Trimming pared 6 bases from V and 8 bases from J, leaving 13 bases between. This CDR3 comprises 13 residues. General study findings and limits: Sharing of TCR sequences between patients (possibly for HLA-related reasons) was less clear than in mice. When scalp samples are sequenced, resident alphabeta T cells of normal skin are also captured. Lesional scalp, especially alopecia totalis/universalis, showed higher clonality than normal scalp.

Peripheral blood, together with lesional scalp punch biopsies, was collected from alopecia areata patients. The chain employs TRBV28 and TRBJ2-2, with D unresolved. The TCR sequence derives from a human donor with alopecia areata. The sequenced material came from NKG2D-high CD8+ T cells sorted from blood. CDR3 sequence: CASSLPIGGELFF. In nucleotides, the CDR3 is TGTGCCAGCAGCTTACCCATTGGAGGGGAGCTGTTTTTT.